The present entry profiles one T cell receptor beta chain with its context. As yet, its antigen is unknown. Looked up from germline, CDR1 is MGHRA and CDR2 is YSYEKL. With 2 bases clipped from V and 7 bases from J, the junction kept 12 bases outside the gene matches. This CDR3 is 17 amino acids long. The data are from a study of siplizumab effects on memory and regulatory T cells. Study-wide findings and caveats: Sequences below about 10^-5 frequency were poorly captured. As a result, only a minor fraction of alloreactive clones mapped to unstimulated subsets. The study found that siplizumab significantly reduced alloreactive sequences traceable to unstimulated CD4+ memory cells. In siplizumab cultures, the suppressive function of proliferating Tregs remained unconfirmed.

Assays captured about 10^5 TCR templates per sample. Assay: immunoSEQ multiplex PCR; the TCRdb copy retains only in-frame clones and omits some. In the table there are more than 95,000 clones, approximately 94% of which are singletons. J is TRBJ2-1 and V is TRBV4-1; 9 bases align to TRBD2. Sample: CD4+ T cells sorted from blood. The clonotype comes from a human donor in good health. The CDR3 DNA reads as TGCGCCAGCAGCCAATGGGGACTAGCCGGATTTGTGAATGAGCAGTTCTTC. Its translation: CASSQWGLAGFVNEQFF.